The 7 T cell receptor beta chains below were found in one sample sequenced in a study of shared clonotypes between healthy human individuals. Using immunoSEQ multiplex PCR, the repertoire was profiled, and TCRdb retains in-frame clones only, with some absent. Here the sample spans some 2,500,000 clones, around 90% being singletons. Sequencing used naive CD4+ T cells from PBMCs. The subset is: CD45RA+ positively selected. These receptors were taken from a man aged 18 to 30 in good health. Some clones in this sample may be carry-over from other donors' samples.

This clone has only one observation. This sequence joins TRBV4-2 and TRBJ1-5; D remains unclear. Germline V gene lookup returns CDR1 LGHNA and CDR2 YNFKEQ. Trimming removed 0 bases from V and 2 bases from J, with 8 bases in between. This CDR3 spans 15 amino acids. This chain's CDR3 is CASSQDSRGNQPQHF. In nucleotides, the CDR3 is TGTGCCAGCAGCCAAGACAGTCGTGGCAATCAGCCCCAGCATTTT.

The V gene is TRBV7-6, the J gene TRBJ2-3, with D tentatively TRBD1 (6 bases). V gave up 1 base and J gave up 5 bases, with 16 bases separating them. The germline gives CDR1 SGHVS, CDR2 FNYEAQ. This CDR3 region has 16 residues. In nucleotides, the CDR3 is TGTGCCAGCAGCTTAGTCAGGGGATCATCTGGAGATACGCAGTATTTT. Translation gives CASSLVRGSSGDTQYF.

V gene TRBV5-1 combines with J gene TRBJ2-5, with 8 bases identical to TRBD1. The CDR3 extends over 14 amino acids. Trimming removed 4 bases from V and 3 bases from J; junction bases left unmatched: 5. Germline V gene data show CDR1 as SGHRS and CDR2 as YFSETQ. The CDR3 DNA is TGCGCCAGCAGCATCATACAGGGGGAAGAGACCCAGTACTTC. Translation: CASSIIQGEETQYF.

The gene calls are TRBV5-1 and TRBJ2-7; D may be TRBD1 or TRBD2 (5 bases each). Germline CDR1 and CDR2: SGHRS and YFSETQ. The CDR3 totals 16 residues. Between the trimmed V and J ends, which lost 1 base and 4 bases, there was a span of 18 bases. The CDR3 sequence: CASSLSPGTVHYEQYF. CDR3 coding DNA: TGCGCCAGCAGCTTGTCTCCCGGGACCGTCCATTACGAGCAGTACTTC.

The rearrangement uses TRBV5-1 and TRBJ2-5, with D possibly TRBD1 on 6 matching bases. The germline V gene has CDR1 SGHRS and CDR2 YFSETQ. The CDR3 runs to 14 residues. The V and J ends lost 7 bases and 1 base respectively, with 14 bases between them. CDR3 amino acids: CASGLGASQETQYF. The CDR3 bases are TGCGCCAGCGGCCTGGGGGCATCCCAAGAGACCCAGTACTTC.

The chain employs TRBV5-1 and TRBJ2-1; D remains ambiguous. This CDR3 contains 14 residues. Trimming pared 0 bases from V and 9 bases from J, leaving 13 bases between. Germline V gene lookup returns CDR1 SGHRS and CDR2 YFSETQ. The CDR3 nucleotides read TGCGCCAGCAGCTTGGGAGCTCCCGGCAGTGAGCAGTTCTTC. It encodes CASSLGAPGSEQFF.

To note about this clone: Different DNA sequences within this sample yield the same CDR3. The rearrangement uses TRBV6-5 and TRBJ2-1; 7 positions agree with TRBD2. The junction had 6 bases not matched to a gene; V was cut back by 6 bases and J by 1 base. The germline CDR1 and CDR2 sequences are MNHEY and SVGAGI. The CDR3 is 15 amino acids. The CDR3 DNA follows: TGTGCCAGCAGGAGGGACTACCTATCCTACAATGAGCAGTTCTTC. It translates to CASRRDYLSYNEQFF.